Detailed here is one TCR beta chain. Its antigen is still unknown. CDR3 length: 11 residues. Germline V gives CDR1 MNHEY, CDR2 SVGEGT. These data originate in a study of monozygotic twins with inflammatory bowel disease. General study points: Repertoire likeness was no different across concordant and discordant twins, perhaps owing to restricted power. IBD patients carried less diverse TCRbeta repertoires (inverse Simpson) than healthy co-twins.

The quantity of total RNA per TCR library was 3500 ng. Both TCRalpha and TCRbeta cDNA were subjected to two nested PCRs lasting around 15 and 9 cycles. TCRdb re-called the 5' RACE reads, yielding one record per CDR3 amino acid sequence without DNA. The sample table sets out some 400,000 distinct CDR3 sequences. The sequence was obtained from a human donor with ulcerative colitis or Crohn's disease, or a healthy co-twin of an affected twin (not recorded which). Sequencing input: blood. The V call is TRBV6-2 or TRBV6-3, the J call TRBJ2-7. The CDR3 is CASSDSYEQYF.